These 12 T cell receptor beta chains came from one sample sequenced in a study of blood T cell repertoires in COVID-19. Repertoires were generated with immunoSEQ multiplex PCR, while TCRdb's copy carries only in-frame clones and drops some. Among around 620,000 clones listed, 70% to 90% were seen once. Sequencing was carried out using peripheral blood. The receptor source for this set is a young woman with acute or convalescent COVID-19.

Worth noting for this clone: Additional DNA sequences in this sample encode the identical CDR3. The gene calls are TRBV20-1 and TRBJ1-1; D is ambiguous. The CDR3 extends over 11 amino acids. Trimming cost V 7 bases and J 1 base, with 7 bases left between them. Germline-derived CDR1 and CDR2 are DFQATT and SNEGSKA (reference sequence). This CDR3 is CSVPGNTEAFF. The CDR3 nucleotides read TGCAGTGTTCCCGGGAACACTGAAGCTTTCTTT.

CDR3 nucleotides: TGTGCTAGTGGTTTGAACCCCGGGATAGGGGGCGAAAAACTGTTTTTT. Translating it yields CASGLNPGIGGEKLFF. The chain is built from TRBV12-5 and TRBJ1-4; TRBD1 matches 7 bases. The length of the CDR3 is 16 residues. Germline CDR1 and CDR2: LGHNT and FRNRAP. Germline trimming cut 2 bases from V and 8 bases from J; bases unmatched to any gene: 11.

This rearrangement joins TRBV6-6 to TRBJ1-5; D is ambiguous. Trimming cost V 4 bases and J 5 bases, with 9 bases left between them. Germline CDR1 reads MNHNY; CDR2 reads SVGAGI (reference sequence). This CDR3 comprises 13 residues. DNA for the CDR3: TGTGCCAGCAGTTCCTGGCCTCATCAGCCCCAGCATTTT. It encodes CASSSWPHQPQHF.

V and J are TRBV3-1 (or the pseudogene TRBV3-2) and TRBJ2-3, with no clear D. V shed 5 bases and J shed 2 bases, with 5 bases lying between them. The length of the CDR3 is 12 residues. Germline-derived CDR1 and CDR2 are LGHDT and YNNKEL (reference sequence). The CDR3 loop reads CASSTSTDTQYF. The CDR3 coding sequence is TGTGCCAGCAGCACTTCCACAGATACGCAGTATTTT.

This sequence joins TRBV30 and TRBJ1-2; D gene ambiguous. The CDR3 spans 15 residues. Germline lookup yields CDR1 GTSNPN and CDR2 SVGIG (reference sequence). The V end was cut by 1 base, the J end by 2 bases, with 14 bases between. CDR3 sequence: CAWSDRGQWNYGYTF. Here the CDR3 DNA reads TGTGCCTGGAGTGACCGAGGGCAGTGGAACTATGGCTACACCTTC. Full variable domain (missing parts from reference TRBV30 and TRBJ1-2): SQTIHQWPATLVQPVGSPLSLECTVEGTSNPNLYWYRQAAGRGLQLLFYSVGIGQISSEVPQNLSASRPQDRQFILSSKKLLLSDSGFYLCAWSDRGQWNYGYTFGSGTRLTVV.

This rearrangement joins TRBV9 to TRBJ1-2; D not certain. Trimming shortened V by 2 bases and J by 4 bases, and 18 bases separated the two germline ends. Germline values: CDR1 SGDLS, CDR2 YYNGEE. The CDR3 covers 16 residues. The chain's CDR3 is CASSVTPHDAPYGYTF. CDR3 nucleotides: TGTGCCAGCAGCGTGACACCCCACGACGCTCCCTATGGCTACACCTTC.

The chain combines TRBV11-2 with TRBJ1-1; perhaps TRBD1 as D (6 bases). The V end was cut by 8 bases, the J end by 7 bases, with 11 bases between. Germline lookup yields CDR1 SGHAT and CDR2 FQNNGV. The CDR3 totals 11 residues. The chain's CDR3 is CASGQKGEAFF. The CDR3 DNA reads TGTGCCAGCGGACAGAAGGGTGAAGCTTTCTTT.

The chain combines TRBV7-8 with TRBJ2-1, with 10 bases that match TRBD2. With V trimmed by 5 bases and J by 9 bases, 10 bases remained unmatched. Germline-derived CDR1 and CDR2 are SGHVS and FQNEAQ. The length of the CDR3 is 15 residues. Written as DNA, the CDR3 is TGTGCCAGCAGCACCTCAGCGGGGGGGCAGAGTGAGCAGTTCTTC. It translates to CASSTSAGGQSEQFF.

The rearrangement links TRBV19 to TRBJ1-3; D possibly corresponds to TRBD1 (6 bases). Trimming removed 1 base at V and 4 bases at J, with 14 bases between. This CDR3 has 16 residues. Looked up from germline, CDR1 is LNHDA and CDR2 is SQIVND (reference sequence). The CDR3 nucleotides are TGTGCCAGTAGTATAGTTACAGGGTCGAGAGGAAACACCATATATTTT. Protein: CASSIVTGSRGNTIYF.

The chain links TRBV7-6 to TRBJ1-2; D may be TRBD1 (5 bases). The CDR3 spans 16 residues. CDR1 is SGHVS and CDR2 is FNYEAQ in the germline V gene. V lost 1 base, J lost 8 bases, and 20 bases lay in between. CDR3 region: CASSLDPGGLEGGYTF. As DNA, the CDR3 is TGTGCCAGCAGCTTAGACCCCGGGGGACTGGAGGGGGGCTACACCTTC.

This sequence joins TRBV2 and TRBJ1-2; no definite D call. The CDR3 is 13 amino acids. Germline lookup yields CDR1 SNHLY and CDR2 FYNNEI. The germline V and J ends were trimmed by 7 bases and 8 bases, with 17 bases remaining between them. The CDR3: CASTTRRGIGYTF. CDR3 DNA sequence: TGTGCCAGCACCACTCGGAGAGGGATCGGCTACACCTTC.

The CDR3 is CASSGGGKGRTEAFF. The CDR3 DNA sequence: TGCGCCAGCAGCGGTGGGGGGAAGGGCCGAACTGAAGCTTTCTTT. J is TRBJ1-1 and V is TRBV5-1, with a tentative D call TRBD1 (5 bases). The CDR3 is made up of 15 amino acids. CDR1 SGHRS and CDR2 YFSETQ come from the germline V gene. Trimming removed 4 bases from V and 5 bases from J, with 18 bases in between.